A selection of T cell receptor beta chains follows, all from one sample in a study of blood T cell repertoires in COVID-19. The assay was immunoSEQ multiplex PCR, and TCRdb's table has in-frame clones only and misses some. The top ten hold about an eighth of the sample, which has approximately 85,000 clones, over 75% seen once. The sequencing sample was made of peripheral blood. Receptors originate from a human donor in a cohort sampled during active COVID-19. Both conserved end residues are trimmed from each CDR3. Not all rows give a size; the values are once, few, many and, for expanded clones, a class.

size | J | V | CDR3
NA | TRBJ2-1 | TRBV14 | ASQTGAGEQF
NA | TRBJ1-2 | TRBV6-5 | ASSYSRGLDYGYT
NA | TRBJ2-1 | TRBV7-3 | ASSLTRTSGVYEQF
NA | TRBJ2-3 | TRBV5-1 | ASSLARYRAITDTQY
NA | TRBJ2-5 | TRBV9 | ASSPWTGYGETQY
NA | TRBJ1-4 | TRBV4-1 | ASSRERSREKLF
NA | TRBJ1-6 | TRBV30 | AWSALAKNSPLH
NA | TRBJ2-3 | TRBV24-1 | ATGGDGRSTDTQY
NA | TRBJ1-4 | TRBV28 | ASSRSGYTNEKLF
NA | TRBJ1-1 | TRBV7-8 | ASSLVAGSNTEAF
NA | TRBJ1-4 | TRBV7-9 | ASSPPSTDWGGEKLF
NA | TRBJ2-2 | TRBV6-2/TRBV6-3 | ASSPNNRPGELF
once | TRBJ1-3 | TRBV5-1 | ASSFSSGAGNTIY
NA | TRBJ2-7 | TRBV10-3 | ATRQGPSSYEQY
NA | TRBJ2-1 | TRBV7-8 | ASSPTSGYPSYNEQF
NA | TRBJ1-2 | TRBV29-1 | SVETGADDYGYT
NA | TRBJ1-1 | TRBV6-5 | ASSYSQITEAF
NA | TRBJ1-6 | TRBV6-1 | ASSEYRSSPLH
many | TRBJ1-6 | TRBV5-1 | ASSRQTPSSYNSPLH
NA | TRBJ2-3 | TRBV5-6 | ASSFGPGQGSTDTQY
NA | TRBJ2-1 | TRBV7-3 | ASSLAGVYNEQF
few | TRBJ1-5 | TRBV2 | ASSGQLYSNQPQH
NA | TRBJ1-2 | TRBV7-8 | ASSSDYSYGYT
NA | TRBJ1-5 | TRBV6-2/TRBV6-3 | ASSFTLDRGRLSNQPQH